The sequence of this T cell receptor beta chain was determined in a study of shared clonotypes between healthy human individuals. Whole-study results and caveats: The represented genetic and exposure-history diversity was limited by the small number of donors.

Trimming shortened V by 5 bases and J by 4 bases, and 11 bases separated the two germline ends. Looked up from germline, CDR1 is SGHTA and CDR2 is FQGTGA. There are 13 residues in the CDR3. Data came from immunoSEQ multiplex PCR; TCRdb stores just in-frame clones and leaves some out. The sample shows 520,000 or so clones, about four fifths of them seen only once. The table lists this clone with a few counts. The antigen is undetermined. This chain uses TRBV7-3 with TRBJ1-1; TRBD1 is a possible D gene (5 bases). The sequencing input was PBMCs. This sequence was found in a woman aged 40 to 50 in good health. Some clones in this sample may be carry-over from other donors' samples. The CDR3 coding sequence is TGTGCCAGCAGCGCGGGCGGGGGCACTGAAGCTTTCTTT. Amino acid sequence: CASSAGGGTEAFF.